Below are 21 T cell receptor beta chains sequenced from a single sample in a study of glioma-infiltrating T cells. TCR alpha and beta CDR3 regions were amplified from RNA using iRepertoire nested multiplex PCR. In TCRdb, the multiplex PCR reads were re-called with MiXCR into one record per CDR3 protein. Among 300,000 to 450,000 distinct CDR3 sequences listed, 41% were seen once. The sequenced sample consisted of glioma tissue, nonneoplastic brain tissue, or PBMCs (not recorded which). These receptors all stem from a human donor with low-grade glioma or glioblastoma, undergoing nonglioma brain surgery, or in good health (not recorded which).

This clonotype was seen a few times. The rearrangement uses TRBV19 and TRBJ1-1; 11 nucleotides agree with TRBD1. The junction had 10 bases not matched to a gene; V was cut back by 0 bases and J by 4 bases. CDR3 length: 18 amino acids. CDR1 and CDR2 (germline): LNHDA, SQIVND (reference sequence). The CDR3 reads CASSIDHGQGARGTEAFF. The CDR3 DNA sequence: TGTGCCAGTAGTATAGATCACGGACAGGGGGCGAGAGGCACTGAAGCTTTCTTT. Full variable domain (outside the CDR3, taken from reference TRBV19 and TRBJ1-1): DGGITQSPKYLFRKEGQNVTLSCEQNLNHDAMYWYRQDPGQGLRLIYYSQIVNDFQKGDIAEGYSVSREKKESFPLTVTSAQKNPTAFYLCASSIDHGQGARGTEAFFGQGTRLTVV.

The V call is TRBV4-1, the J call TRBJ1-3, with D hard to call. CDR3 length equals 14 residues. The V gene's germline CDR1 is MGHRA and CDR2 YSYEKL. Trimming removed 1 base at V and 9 bases at J, with 13 bases between. CDR3 residues: CASSQGILDGTIYF. The CDR3 DNA reads TGCGCCAGCAGCCAAGGTATTCTAGACGGCACCATATATTTT.

This clonotype was counted a few times. The chain uses TRBV7-6 and TRBJ2-3; TRBD2 matches 11 bases. The V and J ends lost 5 bases and 0 bases, in that order; junction bases with no gene match: 4. CDR1 is SGHVS and CDR2 is FNYEAQ in the germline V gene. The CDR3 has 16 amino acids. The CDR3 sequence is CASSPRLAGSTDTQYF. The CDR3 DNA is TGTGCCAGCAGCCCTAGACTAGCGGGAAGCACAGATACGCAGTATTTT.

This clonotype was seen many times. This rearrangement joins TRBV6-2 or TRBV6-3 to TRBJ1-5, with no clear D. Looked up from germline, CDR1 is MNHEY and CDR2 is SVGEGT. There are 14 residues in the CDR3. Trimming cost V 0 bases and J 5 bases, with 8 bases left between them. CDR3 nucleotide sequence: TGTGCCAGCAGTTACTCGGAAGGGTATCAGCCCCAGCATTTT. Translated, it gives CASSYSEGYQPQHF.

The genes are TRBV12-3 or TRBV12-4 and TRBJ1-1; D unclear. Trimming left V 3 bases short and J 2 bases short, with 7 bases between. The CDR3 runs to 13 residues. CDR3 residues: CASSFNVNTEAFF. For the CDR3, the DNA is TGTGCCAGCAGTTTCAACGTCAACACTGAAGCTTTCTTT.

In the case of this clonotype: A read error is possible here, since a much larger clone lies one base away. The gene calls are TRBV6-6 and TRBJ1-2; the D gene is possibly TRBD1 (5 bases). CDR3 length: 14 amino acids. Trimming took off 8 bases at V and 1 base at J, with 14 bases between the two ends. The germline V gene encodes CDR1 MNHNY and CDR2 SVGAGI (reference sequence). CDR3 region: CASVFSGFNYGYTF. The CDR3 coding sequence is TGTGCCAGCGTTTTCTCAGGGTTTAACTATGGCTACACCTTC.

This clonotype appeared a few times. This sequence joins TRBV20-1 and TRBJ2-3; perhaps TRBD2 as D (5 bases). This CDR3 has 15 residues. Germline lookup yields CDR1 DFQATT and CDR2 SNEGSKA (reference sequence). V lost 6 bases to trimming and J lost 0 bases, with 16 bases between them. CDR3: CSATPGGSSTDTQYF. For the CDR3, the DNA is TGCAGTGCAACTCCGGGCGGGTCTAGCACAGATACGCAGTATTTT.

V is TRBV7-2 and J is TRBJ2-3, with D possibly TRBD2 on 6 matching bases. V lost 5 bases and J 2 bases, leaving 14 bases between the germline ends. The germline gives CDR1 SGHTA, CDR2 FQGNSA. The CDR3 runs 15 residues. The CDR3 loop reads CASSAPASVTDTQYF. CDR3 DNA sequence: TGTGCCAGCAGCGCCCCAGCTAGCGTCACAGATACGCAGTATTTT.

As concerns this clonotype: This clone may be a read error of a much larger clone one base away. The rearrangement joins TRBV6-6 to TRBJ1-1; D unclear. Per germline, CDR1 MNHNY and CDR2 SVGAGI (reference sequence). CDR3 length: 15 residues. CDR3 DNA: TGTGCCAGCAGTCGGGCAGGCGCGGGGAGCACTGGAGCTTTCTTT. Translated, it gives CASSRAGAGSTGAFF.

The sample holds many counts of this clonotype. CDR3 residues: CASSLPDSPLHF. The CDR3 nucleotides read TGTGCCAGCAGTTTACCGGATTCACCCCTCCACTTT. This rearrangement joins TRBV28 to TRBJ1-6; D is ambiguous. Trimming removed 2 bases from V and 8 bases from J, with 4 bases in between. Per the germline V gene, CDR1 is MDHEN and CDR2 is SYDVKM. The CDR3 is 12 residues long.

V and J are TRBV5-1 and TRBJ2-7, with a possible D match to TRBD2 (6 bases). There are 13 residues in the CDR3. Trimming left V 3 bases short and J 1 base short, with 8 bases between. The V gene's germline CDR1 is SGHRS and CDR2 YFSETQ. CDR3 sequence: CASSWGLSYEQYF. The CDR3 DNA is TGCGCCAGCAGCTGGGGACTTTCCTACGAGCAGTACTTC.

V usage is TRBV20-1 and J usage is TRBJ2-7; TRBD2 might be the D (6 bases). V was cut by 5 bases and J by 7 bases, with 27 bases left in between. The CDR3 is made up of 16 amino acids. Germline V gives CDR1 DFQATT, CDR2 SNEGSKA (reference sequence). This CDR3 is CSAAPLGAGRPGEQYF. The CDR3 DNA reads TGCAGTGCTGCTCCCTTAGGGGCGGGAAGGCCGGGGGAGCAGTACTTC.

This clonotype appeared a few times. The chain combines TRBV6-6 with TRBJ2-5, with D uncertain. This CDR3 is 15 amino acids long. From germline, CDR1 is MNHNY and CDR2 SVGAGI (reference sequence). V was clipped by 1 base and J by 4 bases, with 13 bases between them. The CDR3 region has the DNA TGTGCCAGCAGTTACTTGGACCGTTTCGCAGAGACCCAGTACTTC. Translated: CASSYLDRFAETQYF.

The rearrangement uses TRBV13 and TRBJ1-1; no reliable D call. V gave up 7 bases and J gave up 0 bases, with 15 bases separating them. The CDR3 is made up of 15 amino acids. Germline-derived CDR1 and CDR2 are PRHDT and FYEKMQ (reference sequence). The DNA for the CDR3 is TGTGCCAGCACCGACGCGGGCGGGATGAACACTGAAGCTTTCTTT. Translating it yields CASTDAGGMNTEAFF. Drawing the rest from reference TRBV13 and TRBJ1-1, the complete variable domain is AAGVIQSPRHLIKEKRETATLKCYPIPRHDTVYWYQQGPGQDPQFLISFYEKMQSDKGSIPDRFSAQQFSDYHSELNMSSLELGDSALYFCASTDAGGMNTEAFFGQGTRLTVV.

This clonotype was observed a few times. The CDR3 loop reads CASEDRFISGELFF. CDR3 DNA: TGTGCCAGCGAGGACAGGTTTATCAGCGGGGAGCTGTTTTTT. The chain recombines TRBV3-1 with TRBJ2-2, with 7 bases lining up with TRBD1. Germline CDR1 reads LGHDT; CDR2 reads YNNKEL (reference sequence). The trim removed 8 bases at V and 7 bases at J, leaving 10 bases unmatched. This CDR3 region has 14 residues.

The rearrangement links TRBV7-6 to TRBJ2-4, with D perhaps matching TRBD1 (5 bases). Trimming removed 1 base at V and 0 bases at J, with 16 bases between. Per the germline V gene, CDR1 is SGHVS and CDR2 is FNYEAQ. The CDR3 has 18 amino acids. CDR3 protein: CASSLGRAKKLAKNIQYF. As DNA, the CDR3 is TGTGCCAGCAGCTTAGGCAGGGCGAAAAAGCTAGCCAAAAACATTCAGTACTTC. Supplemented by reference TRBV7-6 and TRBJ2-4, the full variable domain reads GAGVSQSPRYKVTKRGQDVALRCDPISGHVSLYWYRQALGQGPEFLTYFNYEAQQDKSGLPNDRFSAERPEGSISTLTIQRTEQRDSAMYRCASSLGRAKKLAKNIQYFGAGTRLSVL.

On this clonotype itself: Since a much larger clone is just one base distant, this may be a read error. The chain recombines TRBV20-1 with TRBJ2-1; D perhaps matches TRBD2 (5 bases). The germline CDR1 and CDR2 sequences are DFQATT and SNEGSKA (reference sequence). The CDR3 is 14 residues long. The V end lost 0 bases, the J end lost 5 bases, and 11 bases lay between the germline ends. The chain's CDR3 is CSARDHVSDNEQFF. DNA of the CDR3: TGCAGTGCTAGAGATCACGTTAGCGACAATGAGCAGTTCTTC.

This rearrangement joins TRBV11-2 to TRBJ2-3, with D perhaps TRBD1 (5 bases). The V and J ends lost 5 bases and 0 bases respectively, with 12 bases between them. Germline CDR1 is SGHAT and CDR2 is FQNNGV. The CDR3 totals 15 residues. The CDR3 DNA is TGTGCCAGCAGCCCGACAGAGGTTAGCACAGATACGCAGTATTTT. Translation: CASSPTEVSTDTQYF.

About this clonotype itself: Relative to the germline gene, one junction end is altered; a read error may explain this. The chain carries TRBV6-2 or TRBV6-3 and TRBJ2-1; no clear D gene. The CDR3 has 15 residues. CDR1 MNHEY and CDR2 SVGEGT come from the germline V gene. CDR3 DNA: TGTGCCAGCAGACGTGGACGGCTCAATTACAATAAGCAGTTCTTC. It encodes CASRRGRLNYNKQFF.

Regarding this clonotype: Being one base from a much bigger clone, this may be a read error. The chain is built from TRBV4-1 and TRBJ1-1; D not certain. V was pared by 3 bases and J by 11 bases, with 13 bases between. In germline, CDR1 is MGHRA, CDR2 YSYEKL. The CDR3 sequence is 12 residues long. Written as DNA, the CDR3 is TGCGCCAGCAGCCATGACGTACATGATGCTTTCTTT. Its protein product is CASSHDVHDAFF.

J is TRBJ2-3 and V is TRBV10-3; 9 nucleotides match TRBD2. Germline V lookup: CDR1 ENHRY, CDR2 SYGVKD. The CDR3 length is 15 residues. J gave up 4 bases and V 10 bases, and 12 bases lay outside the gene matches. The CDR3 DNA follows: TGTGCCAGCTCACCCTTAGCGGGAGTGGCAGATACGCAGTATTTT. The encoded protein is CASSPLAGVADTQYF.